The entry that follows covers one T cell receptor beta chain sequence. This entry belongs to a study of blood T cell repertoires in COVID-19. The wider study: The United States, Italy and Spain provided the acute and convalescent COVID-19 samples.

CDR1 is SGHRS and CDR2 is YFSETQ in the germline V gene. The CDR3 consists of 14 residues. J gave up 8 bases and V 4 bases, and 7 bases lay outside the gene matches. Only in-frame clones appear in the TCRdb table, and some are missing; sequencing was by immunoSEQ multiplex PCR. The sample records approximately 340,000 clones, about 86% being singletons. The chain has TRBV5-1 and TRBJ1-4; 8 bases align to TRBD1. The source is a man younger than 40 with active or convalescent COVID-19. Sequencing was performed on peripheral blood. The CDR3 sequence is CASSLGQGFEKLFF. In DNA, the CDR3 is TGCGCCAGCAGCCTAGGACAGGGATTCGAAAAACTGTTTTTT. The complete variable domain, with remaining parts taken from reference TRBV5-1 and TRBJ1-4, reads KAGVTQTPRYLIKTRGQQVTLSCSPISGHRSVSWYQQTPGQGLQFLFEYFSETQRNKGNFPGRFSGRQFSNSRSEMNVSTLELGDSALYLCASSLGQGFEKLFFGSGTQLSVL.